Listed below are T cell receptor beta chains from one sample, sequenced in a study of CD8 T cells in Susac syndrome. TCRdb re-derived calls from the immunoSEQ multiplex PCR reads in MiXCR, one entry per CDR3 protein. The sample gives around 100,000 distinct CDR3 sequences, roughly 96% of which show up once; 0.3% is in the top ten. Sequencing was carried out using CD8+ T cells from PBMCs. The receptor source for this set is a human donor with Susac syndrome. Both conserved end residues are trimmed from each CDR3. Fields, in order: V gene, D gene, CDR3 protein. A D gene is named only where the DNA matches it firmly.

TRBV2 | TRBD1 | ASSHRGPYNEQF
TRBV15 | TRBD2 | ATSRGRLAGMQETQY
TRBV27 | TRBD2 | ASRPLAGLSYEQY
TRBV28 | . | ASSLWAGAYGYT
TRBV5-1 | . | ASSLVRGPVDNEQF
TRBV11-2 | . | ASTSPPDEQF
TRBV5-1 | . | ASSPDHSYEQY
TRBV15 | . | ATSRAQDGLNYGYT
TRBV12-3/TRBV12-4 | TRBD1 | ASSRPGQGADTQY
TRBV20-1 | . | SARVGFEQY
TRBV12-3/TRBV12-4 | . | ASSLRGGTYEQY
TRBV29-1 | . | SDDKGGTDTQY
TRBV20-1 | . | SAEHRQTYNEQF
TRBV3-1 | . | ASSQDRHYEQY
TRBV25-1 | . | ASSEGSVNYGYT
TRBV27 | . | ASRESTDTQY
TRBV15 | . | ATSREDMGWGTDTQY
TRBV7-9 | TRBD2 | ASSFPASGRETQY
TRBV13 | . | ACQGSWGTDTQY
TRBV7-9 | . | ASSSRGNYEQY
TRBV29-1 | TRBD1 | SATATGPQTGGYT
TRBV2 | . | ASRAAGRPD
TRBV29-1 | . | SDRYNYGYT
TRBV19 | . | ASSSFSDKNEAF
TRBV2 | . | ASSAAVYNEQF
TRBV29-1 | . | SVGGRNSGNTIY
TRBV5-1 | TRBD1 | ASSLAGTANEKLF
TRBV20-1 | . | SARDRLATDTQY
TRBV27 | . | ASRSGTPDNQETQY
TRBV6-4 | TRBD1 | ASRGQEAGELF
TRBV4-1 | TRBD1 | ASSQGRQGITGNTIY
TRBV25-1 | . | ASSFRWGEQF
TRBV9 | TRBD1 | ASSVGDSGSPLH
TRBV29-1 | . | SARRGYPYTDTQY
TRBV19 | . | ASSMGDYGYT
TRBV7-9 | TRBD2 | ASSLPTGLAGGNEQY
TRBV12-3/TRBV12-4 | . | ASRDTFNEQF
TRBV6-2/TRBV6-3 | . | ASRRDGAQETQY
TRBV6-5 | . | ASSRNNQPQH
TRBV12-3/TRBV12-4 | . | ASMGEEETQY
TRBV20-1 | . | SARNREAGEQY
TRBV3-1 | . | ASTPYPQGNPHGEQY
TRBV23-1 | . | AMTGEQF
TRBV6-5 | . | ASSRGWFDEQF
TRBV12-2 | . | ASRLAWCNAAQSSYNEQF
TRBV4-1 | . | ASSQLTRGVLRGGYT
TRBV27 | . | ASSFGQQNEQF
TRBV7-9 | TRBD2 | ASSLKAGGPPEQY
TRBV6-9 | TRBD1 | ASNRQGN
TRBV20-1 | . | SASRSQGQPQH
TRBV20-1 | TRBD2 | SAVTSGVGSEQF
TRBV15 | . | ATSASNQPQH
TRBV29-1 | TRBD1 | SVEEGGGYPSYEQY
TRBV29-1 | . | SVEDRELSRWGYT
TRBV20-1 | . | SARERGQNFYEQY
TRBV15 | . | ATSPGPDTYTDTQY
TRBV29-1 | . | SAAIWGASDTEAF
TRBV24-1 | TRBD1 | ATSTPGQGADEQY
TRBV20-1 | TRBD2 | SAKGTSGRGEQF
TRBV10-3 | TRBD1 | AISRTGGYEQY